Listed here are 9 T cell receptor beta chains from one sample, sequenced in a study of blood T cell repertoires in COVID-19. The data were produced by immunoSEQ multiplex PCR, yet TCRdb's version contains in-frame clones alone and is incomplete. The repertoire holds about 140,000 clones, with 75% to 90% as singletons. Sequences were obtained from peripheral blood. These receptors came from a woman in her forties or fifties with acute or convalescent COVID-19.

The chain couples TRBV10-3 to TRBJ2-2, with D unclear. CDR1 and CDR2 from the germline V gene are ENHRY and SYGVKD. The CDR3 sequence is 15 residues long. Trimming took off 2 bases at V and 4 bases at J, with 11 bases between the two ends. The CDR3 here is CAISEPGVLTGELFF. The CDR3 region has the DNA TGTGCCATCAGTGAGCCCGGAGTTCTCACCGGGGAGCTGTTTTTT.

This chain links TRBV18 with TRBJ2-7; D perhaps matches TRBD2 (5 bases). The CDR3 is 15 amino acids. Germline values: CDR1 KGHSH, CDR2 LQKENI. Trimming cost V 3 bases and J 4 bases, with 16 bases left between them. CDR3 protein: CASSPFDYGKYEQYF. CDR3 nucleotide sequence: TGTGCCAGCTCACCTTTTGATTACGGGAAATACGAGCAGTACTTC.

J is TRBJ2-5 and V is TRBV12-3 or TRBV12-4; TRBD2 agrees at 11 bases. V trimming: 7 bases; J trimming: 6 bases; junction bases outside the gene matches: 4. The CDR3 is 13 residues long. The CDR3 spells CASTLAGGQTQYF. The CDR3 DNA follows: TGTGCCAGCACCTTAGCGGGAGGGCAGACCCAGTACTTC.

The chain couples TRBV29-1 to TRBJ2-3, with 8 bases matching TRBD2. The CDR3 runs 13 residues. Germline assignment: CDR1 SQVTM and CDR2 ANQGSEA. With V trimmed by 6 bases and J by 6 bases, 8 bases remained unmatched. The CDR3 DNA reads as TGCAGCGTGTCACTAGCGGTCAAGGATACGCAGTATTTT. This translates into CSVSLAVKDTQYF.

This clone was counted only a few times. The genes are TRBV19 and TRBJ1-5, with 7 positions matching TRBD1. This CDR3 has 15 amino acids. V was clipped by 7 bases and J by 4 bases; unmatched bases: 10. CDR1 is LNHDA and CDR2 is SQIVND in the germline V gene (reference sequence). CDR3 sequence reads: CASKERGLANQPQHF. CDR3 sequence (DNA): TGTGCCAGTAAGGAGAGGGGGCTCGCTAATCAGCCCCAGCATTTT. Complete variable domain (other parts from reference TRBV19 and TRBJ1-5): DGGITQSPKYLFRKEGQNVTLSCEQNLNHDAMYWYRQDPGQGLRLIYYSQIVNDFQKGDIAEGYSVSREKKESFPLTVTSAQKNPTAFYLCASKERGLANQPQHFGDGTRLSIL.

This chain uses TRBV20-1 with TRBJ2-1; a possible D gene is TRBD2 (5 bases). Trimming took off 3 bases at V and 10 bases at J, with 13 bases between the two ends. This CDR3 has 12 residues. The germline V gene has CDR1 DFQATT and CDR2 SNEGSKA (reference sequence). CDR3 bases: TGCAGTGCTAGTCCGGGGATCGACGAGCAGTTCTTC. It yields the protein CSASPGIDEQFF.

The rearrangement uses TRBV5-4 and TRBJ2-7; TRBD2 aligns across 7 bases. The CDR3 totals 18 residues. The V segment lost 3 bases and the J segment 0 bases; nucleotides outside the gene matches: 15. Germline V gene data show CDR1 as SGHNT and CDR2 as YYREEE (reference sequence). CDR3 coding DNA: TGTGCCAGCAGCTCAGGGCCTAGCGGACCTTTCGGCTCCTACGAGCAGTACTTC. Its translation is CASSSGPSGPFGSYEQYF.

The count of this clone is one. The chain is built from TRBV4-2 and TRBJ2-1; a weak D match, TRBD2 (6 bases). V lost 1 base to trimming and J lost 16 bases, with 17 bases between them. The V gene's germline CDR1 is LGHNA and CDR2 YNFKEQ. The length of the CDR3 is 13 residues. Here the CDR3 reads CASSQGSGITEFF. The CDR3 DNA follows: TGTGCCAGCAGCCAAGGTAGCGGAATCACTGAATTCTTC.

The chain recombines TRBV12-3 or TRBV12-4 with TRBJ1-5; D is unresolved. V lost 3 bases and J lost 7, with 7 bases in between. The CDR3 spans 12 residues. CDR3 in amino acids: CASSFLGQPQHF. DNA of the CDR3: TGTGCCAGCAGTTTTTTGGGCCAGCCCCAGCATTTT.